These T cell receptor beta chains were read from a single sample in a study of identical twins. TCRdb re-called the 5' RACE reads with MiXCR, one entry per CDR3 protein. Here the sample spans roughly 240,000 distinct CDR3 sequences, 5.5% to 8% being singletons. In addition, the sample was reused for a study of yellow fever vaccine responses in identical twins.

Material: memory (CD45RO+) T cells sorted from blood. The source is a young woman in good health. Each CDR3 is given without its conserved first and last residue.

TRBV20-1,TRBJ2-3,SARVGSGGSTDTQY
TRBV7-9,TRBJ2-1,ASSLGLSSEQF
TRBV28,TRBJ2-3,ASSLYRGRGSDTQY
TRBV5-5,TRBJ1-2,ASSPHRGLGYT
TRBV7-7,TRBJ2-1,ASSPGSGRGIVGEQF
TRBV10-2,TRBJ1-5,ASSDYGGNQPQH
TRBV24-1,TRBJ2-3,ATSLGQKTDTQY
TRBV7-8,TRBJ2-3,ASSSQRGGVDTQY
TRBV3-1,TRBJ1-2,ASSQATKGYT
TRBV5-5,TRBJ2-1,ASSLGRTSGGTEQF
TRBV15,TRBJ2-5,ATSPRGTAESLETQY
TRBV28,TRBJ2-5,ASSFGGTSQY
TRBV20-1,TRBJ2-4,SAGAGAGVQAKNIQY